These 3 T cell receptor beta chains were sequenced from one sample in a study of blood T cell repertoires in COVID-19. The method was immunoSEQ multiplex PCR; TCRdb's version includes in-frame clones alone and lacks a portion of them. Of 490,000 or so clones in the sample, about nine tenths were seen once. Sequencing was carried out using PBMCs or T cells enriched from blood (not recorded which). Every receptor here comes from an older woman who had recovered from COVID-19.

The table lists this clone with a count of one. The genes are TRBV24-1 and TRBJ1-1; maybe TRBD1 (5 bases). This CDR3 region has 14 residues. V was shortened by 3 bases and J by 8 bases, with 15 bases between the two germline ends. The V gene's germline CDR1 is KGHDR and CDR2 SFDVKD. The CDR3 DNA reads as TGTGCCACCAGTGATCCAACAGGCCCCGGGGAAGCTTTCTTT. It codes for CATSDPTGPGEAFF.

The J gene is TRBJ2-7, the V gene TRBV7-2; D remains ambiguous. This CDR3 has 12 residues. Trimming left V 6 bases short and J 0 bases short, with 6 bases between. Germline assignment: CDR1 SGHTA and CDR2 FQGNSA. The CDR3 spells CASSYSSYEQYF. CDR3 nucleotide sequence: TGTGCCAGCAGTTACAGCTCCTACGAGCAGTACTTC.

The genes are TRBV5-6 and TRBJ1-3, with D perhaps TRBD1 (6 bases). The CDR3 consists of 16 residues. Trimming left V 4 bases short and J 0 bases short, with 14 bases between. The germline CDR1 and CDR2 sequences are SGHDT and YYEEEE. The CDR3 here is CASSPPTGPSGNTIYF. CDR3 in DNA: TGTGCCAGCAGCCCCCCGACAGGCCCCTCTGGAAACACCATATATTTT.